The 24 T cell receptor beta chains reported below all come from one sample, sequenced in a study of shared clonotypes between healthy human individuals. The method was immunoSEQ multiplex PCR; TCRdb's version includes in-frame clones alone and lacks a portion of them. This repertoire shows 1,100,000 or so clones, about 80% found once; its top ten account for more than 0.5%. The sequenced sample consisted of memory CD4+ T cells from PBMCs. Subset of the sample: CD45RA-negative fraction. These TCRs come from a man between 18 and 29 years old in good health. Some clones in this sample may be carry-over from other donors' samples.

The chain has TRBV5-4 and TRBJ2-3; perhaps TRBD2 as D (6 bases). V was cut by 3 bases and J by 5 bases, with 16 bases left in between. The CDR3 runs 15 residues. CDR1 SGHNT and CDR2 YYREEE come from the germline V gene (reference sequence). The CDR3 protein is CASSYYSWREDTQYF. The CDR3, as DNA: TGTGCCAGCAGCTACTACTCCTGGAGGGAAGATACGCAGTATTTT.

The V call is TRBV7-2, the J call TRBJ1-1; D remains ambiguous. The CDR3 contains 15 residues. Germline-derived CDR1 and CDR2 are SGHTA and FQGNSA. Between the trimmed V and J ends, which lost 5 bases and 5 bases, there was a span of 18 bases. DNA for the CDR3: TGTGCCAGCAGCCCACACGTGGCGGGGAATACTGAAGCTTTCTTT. Encoded protein: CASSPHVAGNTEAFF.

This chain connects TRBV2 to TRBJ1-2, with D possibly matching TRBD1 (6 bases). The V end lost 5 bases, the J end lost 4 bases, and 17 bases lay between the germline ends. This CDR3 is 15 amino acids long. Germline CDR1 SNHLY, CDR2 FYNNEI. DNA of the CDR3: TGTGCCAGCAGTTCCCTCCCACAGGGCTCCTATGGCTACACCTTC. It codes for CASSSLPQGSYGYTF. Supplemented by reference TRBV2 and TRBJ1-2, the full variable domain reads EPEVTQTPSHQVTQMGQEVILRCVPISNHLYFYWYRQILGQKVEFLVSFYNNEISEKSEIFDDQFSVERPDGSNFTLKIRSTKLEDSAMYFCASSSLPQGSYGYTFGSGTRLTVV.

The chain is built from TRBV18 and TRBJ2-7, with 14 bases lining up with TRBD2. There are 15 residues in the CDR3. Trimming took 2 bases from V and 6 from J; bases not matched to a gene: 3. From germline, CDR1 is KGHSH and CDR2 LQKENI. The CDR3 DNA reads TGTGCCAGCTCACCAGGGACTAGCGGGAGAGGCGAGCAGTACTTC. This codes for CASSPGTSGRGEQYF.

The V gene is TRBV2, the J gene TRBJ1-4; no clear D gene. This CDR3 has 13 residues. Trimming pared 6 bases from V and 11 bases from J, leaving 16 bases between. Germline V lookup: CDR1 SNHLY, CDR2 FYNNEI. For the CDR3, the DNA is TGTGCCAGCAGCTCCGGGAAAAAGTCTAAACTGTTTTTT. Amino acids: CASSSGKKSKLFF.

The chain uses TRBV5-1 and TRBJ2-2; 7 bases agree with TRBD1. V shed 1 base, J shed 0 bases, and the junction held 3 bases outside the gene matches. The germline V gene has CDR1 SGHRS and CDR2 YFSETQ. The CDR3 is 16 residues long. This CDR3 reads CASSLITGANTGELFF. CDR3 bases: TGCGCCAGCAGCTTGATCACAGGGGCGAACACCGGGGAGCTGTTTTTT.

This clone was found once. The rearrangement links TRBV5-1 to TRBJ2-1, with D perhaps TRBD1 or TRBD2 (6 bases each). Germline CDR1 SGHRS, CDR2 YFSETQ. The CDR3 runs 14 residues. V lost 4 bases and J lost 3, with 11 bases in between. The CDR3 spells CASSPGGGYNEQFF. DNA of the CDR3: TGCGCCAGCAGCCCCGGAGGGGGCTACAATGAGCAGTTCTTC. The full variable domain, in which reference TRBV5-1 and TRBJ2-1 provide the parts outside the CDR3, is KAGVTQTPRYLIKTRGQQVTLSCSPISGHRSVSWYQQTPGQGLQFLFEYFSETQRNKGNFPGRFSGRQFSNSRSEMNVSTLELGDSALYLCASSPGGGYNEQFFGPGTRLTVL.

V and J are TRBV6-5 and TRBJ2-7; D remains ambiguous. Trimming stripped 7 bases from V and 2 bases from J, with 9 bases between. This CDR3 has 12 residues. The germline CDR1 and CDR2 sequences are MNHEY and SVGAGI. Written as DNA, the CDR3 is TGTGCCAGCACAGGCAGGACCTACGAGCAGTACTTC. Translation gives CASTGRTYEQYF.

The V call is TRBV29-1, the J call TRBJ2-5, with 7 bases lining up with TRBD1. J lost 5 bases, V lost 6 bases, and 12 bases had no gene match. CDR3 length: 14 residues. The germline CDR1 and CDR2 sequences are SQVTM and ANQGSEA. The DNA for the CDR3 is TGCAGCGTGCCCAAGACAGGGTGGGGGGAGACCCAGTACTTC. This sequence encodes CSVPKTGWGETQYF.

The chain joins TRBV7-8 to TRBJ2-1; 10 bases are a match to TRBD2. Germline CDR1 SGHVS, CDR2 FQNEAQ. The CDR3 loop spans 15 amino acids. V lost 5 bases, J lost 4 bases, and 5 bases stayed unmatched. Here the CDR3 DNA reads TGTGCCAGCAGCGAAGGACTAGCGGTATACAATGAGCAGTTCTTC. Its translation is CASSEGLAVYNEQFF. Filled out from reference TRBV7-8 and TRBJ2-1, the complete variable domain reads GAGVSQSPRYKVAKRGQDVALRCDPISGHVSLFWYQQALGQGPEFLTYFQNEAQLDKSGLPSDRFFAERPEGSVSTLKIQRTQQEDSAVYLCASSEGLAVYNEQFFGPGTRLTVL.

V usage is TRBV5-4 and J usage is TRBJ2-3; TRBD2 matches 9 bases. This CDR3 region has 15 residues. CDR1 SGHNT and CDR2 YYREEE come from the germline V gene (reference sequence). V shed 6 bases and J 4 bases; nucleotides not matched to a gene: 9. CDR3 amino acids: CASTSGTDEADTQYF. Here the CDR3 DNA reads TGTGCCAGCACTAGCGGGACAGATGAAGCAGATACGCAGTATTTT.

This rearrangement joins TRBV18 to TRBJ1-4; D is unresolved. Trimming pared 3 bases from V and 2 bases from J, leaving 13 bases between. CDR3 length: 16 residues. Germline V lookup: CDR1 KGHSH, CDR2 LQKENI. The CDR3 loop reads CASSPFGGGTNEKLFF. For the CDR3, the DNA is TGTGCCAGCTCACCCTTCGGTGGAGGGACTAATGAAAAACTGTTTTTT.

The rearrangement uses TRBV5-1 and TRBJ2-6; D call uncertain. The length of the CDR3 is 15 residues. The V end lost 4 bases, the J end lost 2 bases, and 10 bases lay between the germline ends. Germline V gene data show CDR1 as SGHRS and CDR2 as YFSETQ. CDR3: CASSSSTTGANVLTF. CDR3 nucleotide sequence: TGCGCCAGCAGCAGTTCTACAACTGGGGCCAACGTCCTGACTTTC.

To note about this clone: This may arise from a read error, as a much more abundant clone is one base away. For the CDR3, the DNA is TGTGCCAGCACCTTATGGAGTCAGCCCCAGCATTTT. Encoded protein: CASTLWSQPQHF. The rearrangement joins TRBV28 to TRBJ1-5; D is undetermined. The CDR3 has 12 amino acids. The germline V gene encodes CDR1 MDHEN and CDR2 SYDVKM. Trimming left V 7 bases short and J 6 bases short, with 10 bases between.

The chain joins TRBV6-1 to TRBJ2-1; tentative D call: TRBD1 (5 bases). V was shortened by 10 bases and J by 5 bases, with 18 bases between the two germline ends. The CDR3 consists of 14 residues. Germline CDR1 is MNHNS and CDR2 is SASEGT. CDR3 DNA sequence: TGTGCCACCACCCTGGCAGGGCACGACAATGAGCAGTTCTTC. It is translated as CATTLAGHDNEQFF.

With respect to this clone: The identical CDR3 is also encoded by other nucleotide sequences in the sample. V usage is TRBV9 and J usage is TRBJ1-2; D gene uncertain. CDR3 length equals 12 residues. Trimming pared 0 bases from V and 5 bases from J, leaving 5 bases between. Per germline, CDR1 SGDLS and CDR2 YYNGEE. CDR3 sequence reads: CASSVGGYGYTF. The CDR3 DNA reads TGTGCCAGCAGCGTAGGAGGGTATGGCTACACCTTC.

J is TRBJ2-3 and V is TRBV5-1, with D unclear. This CDR3 is built from 14 residues. V lost 1 base to trimming and J lost 5 bases, with 11 bases between them. Per germline, CDR1 SGHRS and CDR2 YFSETQ. CDR3 amino acids: CASSLRSTVDTQYF. The DNA for the CDR3 is TGCGCCAGCAGCTTGCGTAGTACAGTAGATACGCAGTATTTT.

This chain connects TRBV6-6 to TRBJ1-5; weak D call: TRBD1 (5 bases). Germline V gives CDR1 MNHNY, CDR2 SVGAGI (reference sequence). V was pared by 4 bases and J by 4 bases, with 17 bases between. CDR3 length: 16 amino acids. This CDR3 reads CASSSLVRGGNQPQHF. The CDR3 DNA reads TGTGCCAGCAGTTCCCTAGTCCGGGGGGGGAATCAGCCCCAGCATTTT.

This clone was picked up a small number of times. The chain is built from TRBV14 and TRBJ2-7; tentatively, D is TRBD2 (5 bases). The germline CDR1 and CDR2 sequences are SGHDN and FVKESK. This CDR3 spans 14 amino acids. V was trimmed by 3 bases and J by 0 bases, leaving 9 bases between them. The CDR3 sequence is CASSQDLSSYEQYF. DNA of the CDR3: TGTGCCAGCAGCCAGGACTTGAGCTCCTACGAGCAGTACTTC.

V usage is TRBV27 and J usage is TRBJ2-5; the match to TRBD1 covers 8 bases. V lost 5 bases and J lost 7; bases outside the gene matches: 9. The CDR3 contains 14 residues. CDR1 is MNHEY and CDR2 is SMNVEV in the germline V gene (reference sequence). CDR3 nucleotide sequence: TGTGCCAGCAGTCCCTCAGGGGGCGGTCGGACCCAGTACTTC. It codes for CASSPSGGGRTQYF.

This clone was seen only once. V gene TRBV19 combines with J gene TRBJ2-7; D is possibly TRBD1 (5 bases). Trimming pared 4 bases from V and 3 bases from J, leaving 10 bases between. Germline V gives CDR1 LNHDA, CDR2 SQIVND (reference sequence). CDR3 length: 13 residues. CDR3 protein: CASSRLDSYEQYF. The DNA of the CDR3 is TGTGCCAGTAGTAGATTAGACAGCTACGAGCAGTACTTC.

V is TRBV5-1 and J is TRBJ2-2; D not resolved. CDR3 length: 14 residues. Trimming removed 6 bases at V and 0 bases at J, with 9 bases between. Germline V gives CDR1 SGHRS, CDR2 YFSETQ. CDR3 bases: TGCGCCAGCACTTATTTTGCGAACACCGGGGAGCTGTTTTTT. This encodes CASTYFANTGELFF. The whole variable domain, filled in from reference TRBV5-1 and TRBJ2-2, reads KAGVTQTPRYLIKTRGQQVTLSCSPISGHRSVSWYQQTPGQGLQFLFEYFSETQRNKGNFPGRFSGRQFSNSRSEMNVSTLELGDSALYLCASTYFANTGELFFGEGSRLTVL.

This clone appeared once. V and J are TRBV18 and TRBJ2-7; possibly TRBD1 for D (5 bases). The germline V gene encodes CDR1 KGHSH and CDR2 LQKENI. The V end was cut by 0 bases, the J end by 3 bases, with 9 bases between. The CDR3 sequence is 14 residues long. For the CDR3, the DNA is TGTGCCAGCTCACCACCGATCAGGGTCTACGAGCAGTACTTC. The encoded protein is CASSPPIRVYEQYF.

The chain uses TRBV28 and TRBJ1-1; 8 bases are shared with TRBD1. CDR1 MDHEN and CDR2 SYDVKM come from the germline V gene. Unmatched junction bases numbered 6, after V lost 10 bases and J lost 5 bases. The CDR3 contains 12 residues. CDR3 loop: CAIRDRRTEAFF. The CDR3, as DNA: TGTGCCATCCGGGACAGGCGGACTGAAGCTTTCTTT. Full variable domain (outside the CDR3, taken from reference TRBV28 and TRBJ1-1): DVKVTQSSRYLVKRTGEKVFLECVQDMDHENMFWYRQDPGLGLRLIYFSYDVKMKEKGDIPEGYSVSREKKERFSLILESASTNQTSMYLCAIRDRRTEAFFGQGTRLTVV.